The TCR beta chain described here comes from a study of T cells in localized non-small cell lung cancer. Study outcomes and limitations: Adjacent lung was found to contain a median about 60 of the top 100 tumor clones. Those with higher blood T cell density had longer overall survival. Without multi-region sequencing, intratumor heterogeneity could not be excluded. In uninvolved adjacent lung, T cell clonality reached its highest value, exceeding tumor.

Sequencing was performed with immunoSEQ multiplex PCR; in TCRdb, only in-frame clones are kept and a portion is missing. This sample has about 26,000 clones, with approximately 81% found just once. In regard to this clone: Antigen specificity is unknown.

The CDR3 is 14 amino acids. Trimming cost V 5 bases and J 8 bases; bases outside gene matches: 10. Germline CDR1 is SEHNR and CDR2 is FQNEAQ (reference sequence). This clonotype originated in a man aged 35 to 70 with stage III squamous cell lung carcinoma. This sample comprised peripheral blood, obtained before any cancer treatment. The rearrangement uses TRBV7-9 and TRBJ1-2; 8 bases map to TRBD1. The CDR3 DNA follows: TGTGCCAGCAGCCACACAGGGGGTCTCAGCGGCTACACCTTC. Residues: CASSHTGGLSGYTF. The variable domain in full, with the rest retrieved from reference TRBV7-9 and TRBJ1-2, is DTGVSQNPRHKITKRGQNVTFRCDPISEHNRLYWYRQTLGQGPEFLTYFQNEAQLEKSRLLSDRFSAERPKGSFSTLEIQRTEQGDSAMYLCASSHTGGLSGYTFGSGTRLTVV.